Below, 8 T cell receptor beta chains from the same sample are listed, as sequenced in a study of glioma-infiltrating T cells after dendritic cell vaccination. Produced via immunoSEQ multiplex PCR; TCRdb's table is partial and in-frame only. The sample holds 99,000 or so clones, around 80% seen once. This sample's time point: after dendritic cell vaccination, including at tumor progression/relapse. Here the sequenced sample was blood, taken after dendritic cell vaccination. These receptors came from a human donor with glioblastoma.

In its sample, this clone was seen a few times. Other DNA sequences of this sample code for an identical CDR3. The CDR3 loop reads CASSRTSGVRPEQFF. The CDR3 region has the DNA TGTGCCAGCAGCCGGACTAGCGGGGTACGACCTGAGCAGTTCTTC. The rearrangement uses TRBV2 and TRBJ2-1; TRBD2 matches 12 bases. V gave up 6 bases and J gave up 9 bases; unmatched junction bases: 9. Germline CDR1 SNHLY, CDR2 FYNNEI. The CDR3 has 15 residues.

This rearrangement joins TRBV11-2 to TRBJ2-7, with 7 bases matching TRBD1. The length of the CDR3 is 15 residues. CDR1 and CDR2 (germline): SGHAT, FQNNGV. V lost 5 bases, J lost 1 base, and 8 bases stayed unmatched. The CDR3 loop reads CASSPTWDRSYEQYF. DNA for the CDR3: TGTGCCAGCAGCCCCACTTGGGACAGATCCTACGAGCAGTACTTC.

This rearrangement joins TRBV9 to TRBJ1-2; D is undetermined. Germline CDR1 reads SGDLS; CDR2 reads YYNGEE. The CDR3 extends over 16 amino acids. Trimming removed 3 bases at V and 5 bases at J, with 20 bases between. The CDR3 DNA reads TGTGCCAGCAGCGCCTTAGGCGGGAACAGACAATATGGCTACACCTTC. It specifies CASSALGGNRQYGYTF.

A note on this clone: The sample contains more than one DNA sequence encoding this CDR3. The rearrangement joins TRBV30 to TRBJ2-7; D unresolved. The CDR3 is 11 residues long. Germline lookup yields CDR1 GTSNPN and CDR2 SVGIG (reference sequence). The V end lost 1 base, the J end lost 4 bases, and 5 bases lay between the germline ends. The CDR3 bases are TGTGCCTGGAGTGGTACTTACGAGCAGTACTTC. This encodes CAWSGTYEQYF.

In DNA form, the CDR3 reads TGTGCCAGCAACAACGGGGGACAGGGGCCGAACACTGAAGCTTTCTTT. Encoded protein: CASNNGGQGPNTEAFF. The rearrangement joins TRBV6-6 to TRBJ1-1; TRBD1 agrees at 10 bases. The CDR3 spans 16 residues. CDR1 MNHNY and CDR2 SVGAGI come from the germline V gene (reference sequence). V trimming: 7 bases; J trimming: 1 base; junction bases outside the gene matches: 9.

The chain joins TRBV18 to TRBJ1-5, with a tentative D call TRBD1 (6 bases). V gave up 2 bases and J gave up 3 bases, with 8 bases separating them. Germline assignment: CDR1 KGHSH and CDR2 LQKENI. The CDR3 covers 14 residues. The CDR3 protein is CASSPGQTNQPQHF. The CDR3 DNA is TGTGCCAGCTCACCAGGACAGACCAATCAGCCCCAGCATTTT.

V usage is TRBV2 and J usage is TRBJ2-6; possible D gene TRBD2, 5 bases. The CDR3 runs to 17 residues. Germline-derived CDR1 and CDR2 are SNHLY and FYNNEI. The V end was cut by 7 bases, the J end by 4 bases, with 20 bases between. CDR3 loop: CASTGDPPLKGANVLTF. CDR3 coding DNA: TGTGCCAGCACCGGGGATCCTCCACTGAAGGGGGCCAACGTCCTGACTTTC.

Concerning this clone: Compared with germline, one end of the junction differs, possibly owing to a read error. The chain has TRBV10-3 and TRBJ1-1, with D hard to call. Germline V CDR1 and CDR2: ENHRY, SYGVKD. CDR3 length: 14 residues. The DNA of the CDR3 is TGTGCCATCAGTGAGTCGACTCCGCCGGCCATGGTCCATTTT. Its protein is CAISESTPPAMVHF.